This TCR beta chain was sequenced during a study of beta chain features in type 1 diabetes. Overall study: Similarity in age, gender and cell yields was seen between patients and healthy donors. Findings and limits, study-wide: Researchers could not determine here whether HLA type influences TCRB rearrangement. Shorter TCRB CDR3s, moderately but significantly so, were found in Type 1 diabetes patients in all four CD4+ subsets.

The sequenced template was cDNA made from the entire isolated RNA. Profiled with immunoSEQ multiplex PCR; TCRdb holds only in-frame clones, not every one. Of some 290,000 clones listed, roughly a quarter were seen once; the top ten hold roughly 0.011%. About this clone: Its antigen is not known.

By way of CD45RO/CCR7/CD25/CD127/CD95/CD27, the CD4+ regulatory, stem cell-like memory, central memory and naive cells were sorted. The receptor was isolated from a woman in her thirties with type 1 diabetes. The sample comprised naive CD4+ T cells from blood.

In nucleotides, the CDR3 is TGTGCCAGTAGGGGGACTAGCTCCTACAATGAGCAGTTCTTC. It specifies CASRGTSSYNEQFF. V gene TRBV19 combines with J gene TRBJ2-1; 8 bases match TRBD2. V lost 6 bases to trimming and J lost 0 bases; unmatched junction nucleotides: 1. The CDR3 spans 14 residues. Germline values: CDR1 LNHDA, CDR2 SQIVND (reference sequence).